This entry lists 21 T cell receptor beta chains sequenced from one sample in a study of CD8 T cells in Susac syndrome. When the RNA was reverse transcribed, random hexamers were used with an input of about 0.5 to 1 ug. MiXCR, run by TCRdb on the immunoSEQ multiplex PCR reads, gives a single entry per CDR3 protein. The table lists under 200,000 distinct CDR3 sequences, about 91% of them singletons. The sequenced material came from CD4+ T cells from PBMCs. Receptors were obtained from a human donor with Susac syndrome.

This clonotype has only one observation. The V and J genes are TRBV20-1 and TRBJ2-1; TRBD1 aligns across 8 bases. Trimming removed 3 bases from V and 6 bases from J; junction bases left unmatched: 7. CDR3 length: 14 amino acids. Germline CDR1 DFQATT, CDR2 SNEGSKA (reference sequence). This chain's CDR3 is CSASIQGGTNEQFF. CDR3 nucleotide sequence: TGCAGTGCTAGCATACAGGGGGGTACCAATGAGCAGTTCTTC.

This rearrangement joins TRBV7-9 to TRBJ2-7; tentative D call: TRBD2 (5 bases). Germline lookup yields CDR1 SEHNR and CDR2 FQNEAQ (reference sequence). The CDR3 consists of 15 residues. Trimming cost V 1 base and J 1 base, with 11 bases left between them. The CDR3 sequence is CASSLGHRGSYEQYF. CDR3 DNA: TGTGCCAGCAGCTTAGGACACAGAGGGTCCTACGAGCAGTACTTC.

CDR3 amino acids: CSALKPNKGTNEKLFF. CDR3 coding DNA: TGCAGTGCTCTGAAACCGAATAAGGGGACTAATGAAAAACTGTTTTTT. This chain joins TRBV20-1 and TRBJ1-4; TRBD1 is a possible D gene (5 bases). Germline CDR1 DFQATT, CDR2 SNEGSKA (reference sequence). V was clipped by 5 bases and J by 2 bases, with 18 bases between them. This CDR3 region has 16 residues.

The chain recombines TRBV12-3 or TRBV12-4 with TRBJ2-5, with D unresolved. The CDR3 spans 12 residues. Trimming pared 6 bases from V and 5 bases from J, leaving 10 bases between. CDR3 residues: CASSSLGETQYF. CDR3 bases: TGTGCCAGCAGCTCTTTGGGGGAGACCCAGTACTTC.

V usage is TRBV6-2 or TRBV6-3 and J usage is TRBJ1-2, with D possibly being TRBD1 (6 bases). Germline loops: CDR1 MNHEY, CDR2 SVGEGT. The V end lost 10 bases, the J end lost 7 bases, and 16 bases lay between the germline ends. This CDR3 region has 12 residues. The CDR3 DNA sequence: TGTGCCACCGCTTCGGGGGGCCCTGGCTACACCTTC. Translating it yields CATASGGPGYTF.

J is TRBJ1-5 and V is TRBV19; D is unclear. CDR1 and CDR2 (germline): LNHDA, SQIVND (reference sequence). V dropped 1 base and J dropped 0 bases, with 16 bases sitting between them. The CDR3 runs to 18 residues. The CDR3 coding sequence is TGTGCCAGTAGTATAGGAGGTAAGGGATCCCGTAGCAATCAGCCCCAGCATTTT. Protein: CASSIGGKGSRSNQPQHF.

The chain carries TRBV7-2 and TRBJ1-1; D ambiguous. This CDR3 is built from 14 residues. The V gene lost 4 bases and the J gene lost 5 bases, with 14 bases spanning the gap. The germline CDR1 and CDR2 sequences are SGHTA and FQGNSA. CDR3 nucleotide sequence: TGTGCCAGCAGCTCTAGGGTAGAGAGGACTGAAGCTTTCTTT. This gives the protein CASSSRVERTEAFF.

The rearrangement links TRBV24-1 to TRBJ2-2, with TRBD2 identical over 11 bases. The germline gives CDR1 KGHDR, CDR2 SFDVKD. There are 17 residues in the CDR3. The V gene end was trimmed by 3 bases and the J gene end by 1 base; junction bases not matched to a gene: 3. The CDR3 protein is CATSDPGLAGNTGELFF. The CDR3 nucleotides read TGTGCCACCAGTGATCCCGGACTAGCGGGGAACACCGGGGAGCTGTTTTTT.

The chain is built from TRBV4-1 and TRBJ1-1; maybe TRBD1 (5 bases). CDR1 and CDR2 from the germline V gene are MGHRA and YSYEKL. Trimming shortened V by 2 bases and J by 6 bases, and 16 bases separated the two germline ends. The CDR3 sequence is 15 residues long. CDR3 nucleotide sequence: TGCGCCAGCAGCCAAAGGGGTGGAAGTTCCGCTGAAGCTTTCTTT. Translated: CASSQRGGSSAEAFF.

The J gene is TRBJ2-3, the V gene TRBV2; D ambiguous. This CDR3 comprises 12 residues. Germline V CDR1 and CDR2: SNHLY, FYNNEI. The V and J ends lost 2 bases and 4 bases respectively, with 4 bases between them. CDR3 DNA sequence: TGTGCCAGCAGTGAATCGTCAGATACGCAGTATTTT. This sequence encodes CASSESSDTQYF. The whole variable domain, filled in from reference TRBV2 and TRBJ2-3, reads EPEVTQTPSHQVTQMGQEVILRCVPISNHLYFYWYRQILGQKVEFLVSFYNNEISEKSEIFDDQFSVERPDGSNFTLKIRSTKLEDSAMYFCASSESSDTQYFGPGTRLTVL.

The CDR3 spells CASSETGRETQYF. Written as DNA, the CDR3 is TGCGCCAGCAGTGAGACGGGCCGGGAGACCCAGTACTTC. The V and J genes are TRBV10-1 and TRBJ2-5; D is uncertain. The length of the CDR3 is 13 residues. CDR1 WNHNN and CDR2 SYGVQD come from the germline V gene (reference sequence). Trimming took off 2 bases at V and 5 bases at J, with 9 bases between the two ends.

This clonotype was found once. The rearrangement joins TRBV20-1 to TRBJ1-1, with 10 bases lining up with TRBD1. The V and J ends lost 6 bases and 3 bases, in that order; junction bases with no gene match: 7. CDR1 is DFQATT, CDR2 SNEGSKA, per germline (reference sequence). The CDR3 extends over 14 amino acids. The CDR3 protein is CSATGTGDDTEAFF. DNA of the CDR3: TGCAGTGCGACCGGGACAGGGGACGACACTGAAGCTTTCTTT.

The rearrangement links TRBV5-1 to TRBJ2-3, with TRBD1 matching 10 bases. With V trimmed by 4 bases and J by 4 bases, 6 bases remained unmatched. Per the germline V gene, CDR1 is SGHRS and CDR2 is YFSETQ. The CDR3 has 15 amino acids. The DNA for the CDR3 is TGCGCCAGCAGCGATAGACAGGGGGCGTCAGATACGCAGTATTTT. It translates to CASSDRQGASDTQYF.

This rearrangement joins TRBV11-2 to TRBJ2-2; perhaps TRBD1 as D (6 bases). The CDR3 has 16 amino acids. The germline V gene has CDR1 SGHAT and CDR2 FQNNGV. The V gene lost 4 bases and the J gene lost 0 bases, with 12 bases spanning the gap. CDR3 nucleotides: TGTGCCAGCAGCTCGCAGACAGGATCGAACACCGGGGAGCTGTTTTTT. Its protein is CASSSQTGSNTGELFF.

The chain has TRBV20-1 and TRBJ1-1, with 7 bases aligning to TRBD1. CDR3 length equals 16 residues. Trimming at V came to 3 bases and at J to 1 base, leaving 11 bases not matched to a gene. From germline, CDR1 is DFQATT and CDR2 SNEGSKA (reference sequence). CDR3 sequence reads: CSASEFGGTANTEAFF. The CDR3 bases are TGCAGTGCTAGCGAATTTGGGGGGACAGCGAACACTGAAGCTTTCTTT.

The V and J genes are TRBV5-1 and TRBJ2-5; 13 bases line up with TRBD2. The V gene end was trimmed by 1 base and the J gene end by 2 bases; junction bases not matched to a gene: 8. The CDR3 consists of 18 residues. Looked up from germline, CDR1 is SGHRS and CDR2 is YFSETQ. The CDR3 nucleotides are TGCGCCAGCAGCTTGAGCCCCCGGACTAGCGGGAGTCAAGAGACCCAGTACTTC. Translation: CASSLSPRTSGSQETQYF.

The chain recombines TRBV2 with TRBJ2-3; 7 bases line up with TRBD2. The CDR3 is made up of 14 amino acids. The germline gives CDR1 SNHLY, CDR2 FYNNEI. V lost 5 bases and J lost 3; bases outside the gene matches: 5. The CDR3 region has the DNA TGTGCCAGCAGTCCCGGGACTACAACAGATACGCAGTATTTT. It encodes CASSPGTTTDTQYF.

The chain carries TRBV14 and TRBJ2-3, with 7 bases matching TRBD1. CDR1 and CDR2 (germline): SGHDN, FVKESK. The CDR3 has 15 residues. With 2 bases clipped from V and 0 bases from J, the junction kept 2 bases outside the gene matches. The CDR3 loop is CASSQQQGSTDTQYF. The CDR3 bases are TGTGCCAGCAGCCAACAACAGGGGAGCACAGATACGCAGTATTTT.

This sequence joins TRBV28 and TRBJ2-5; unclear D gene. Germline values: CDR1 MDHEN, CDR2 SYDVKM. This CDR3 is 16 amino acids long. The V end lost 3 bases, the J end lost 4 bases, and 18 bases lay between the germline ends. The CDR3 protein is CASSFRGWKDRETQYF. The CDR3 DNA follows: TGTGCCAGCAGTTTTCGCGGTTGGAAGGATAGAGAGACCCAGTACTTC.

The V gene is TRBV5-1, the J gene TRBJ2-2; D may be TRBD2 (6 bases). CDR1 and CDR2 from the germline V gene are SGHRS and YFSETQ. Trimming stripped 4 bases from V and 1 base from J, with 11 bases between. The CDR3 totals 15 residues. The chain's CDR3 is CASSADGRNTGELFF. CDR3 bases: TGCGCCAGCAGCGCGGACGGGAGGAACACCGGGGAGCTGTTTTTT.

CDR3 amino acids: CAWRDFSQTQYF. As DNA, the CDR3 is TGTGCCTGGAGGGACTTTTCCCAGACCCAGTACTTC. This rearrangement joins TRBV30 to TRBJ2-5, with a weak D call TRBD2 (5 bases). Looked up from germline, CDR1 is GTSNPN and CDR2 is SVGIG (reference sequence). This CDR3 contains 12 residues. V lost 3 bases to trimming and J lost 6 bases, with 11 bases between them.